This TCR beta chain comes out of a study of memory CD4+ T cells and cytomegalovirus serostatus. Produced via immunoSEQ multiplex PCR; TCRdb's table is partial and in-frame only. The data show 48,000 or so clones, about 77% seen once. CDR3 size: 13 residues. Trimming at V came to 8 bases and at J to 7 bases, leaving 7 bases not matched to a gene. The germline V gene has CDR1 SNHLY and CDR2 FYNNEI. Single viable CD3+CD4+CD8-CD45RO+ cells were sorted as the memory CD4+ T cells. CMV serostatus came from serum IgG against pp150, pp28, p38, p52. The sequenced material came from memory CD4+ T cells from blood. J is TRBJ1-4 and V is TRBV2, with TRBD1 matching 7 bases. The clonotype comes from an adult in good health and CMV-seronegative. The CDR3 bases are TGTGCCAGCCAGACAGGGAAGGGTGAAAAACTGTTTTTT. Translated, it gives CASQTGKGEKLFF.